These T cell receptor beta chains were read from a single sample in a study of blood T cell repertoires in COVID-19. Data came from immunoSEQ multiplex PCR; TCRdb stores just in-frame clones and leaves some out. The sample lists hundreds of thousands of clones; roughly 87% were seen once. Material for sequencing was peripheral blood. The source of these receptors is a man younger than 35 with active or convalescent COVID-19. CDR3s include the opening cysteine and the closing phenylalanine or tryptophan. D genes are given only for firm matches. Size is stated for part of the rows, as once, few or many counts, or as a class when the clone is expanded.

cdr3_length	clone_size	d_call	v_call	j_call	cdr3_aa	cdr3_nt
15	-	-	TRBV19	TRBJ2-7	CASSSARGRDYEQYF	TGTGCCAGTAGTTCCGCACGAGGGAGAGACTACGAGCAGTACTTC
14	-	-	TRBV2	TRBJ1-1	CASSDPGVGTEAFF	TGTGCCAGCAGTGATCCCGGGGTTGGCACTGAAGCTTTCTTT
13	-	-	TRBV12-3/TRBV12-4	TRBJ2-5	CASSWRPGETQYF	TGTGCCAGCAGTTGGAGGCCGGGGGAGACCCAGTACTTC
15	few	-	TRBV28	TRBJ1-1	CASSVTGRLGTEAFF	TGTGCCAGCAGTGTCACAGGGCGATTGGGCACTGAAGCTTTCTTT
15	-	TRBD1	TRBV27	TRBJ1-6	CASSPLDRAYSPLHF	TGTGCCAGCAGTCCCTTAGACAGGGCTTACTCACCCCTCCACTTT
16	-	TRBD1	TRBV5-3	TRBJ2-1	CARSPLMGQGAHEQFF	TGTGCCAGAAGCCCCTTGATGGGACAGGGGGCACATGAGCAGTTCTTC
16	-	TRBD1	TRBV7-2	TRBJ2-5	CASSSIPWTGVETQYF	TGTGCCAGCAGCTCGATACCCTGGACAGGGGTGGAGACCCAGTACTTC
15	-	-	TRBV12-2	TRBJ1-5	CASRLASRSNQPQHF	TGTGCAAGTCGCTTAGCGTCGAGAAGCAATCAGCCCCAGCATTTT
18	-	TRBD1	TRBV5-1	TRBJ1-5	CASSPGTGVLGGNQPQHF	TGCGCCAGCAGCCCCGGGACAGGGGTGTTGGGGGGGAATCAGCCCCAGCATTTT
15	-	-	TRBV4-2	TRBJ2-3	CASSQDVFGAATQYF	TGTGCCAGCAGCCAAGACGTATTTGGGGCAGCTACGCAGTATTTT
16	once	TRBD2	TRBV28	TRBJ2-5	CASSEILGLTKETQYF	TGTGCCAGCAGCGAAATACTGGGACTAACAAAAGAGACCCAGTACTTC
12	few	TRBD2	TRBV5-6	TRBJ2-1	CASSWTSNEQFF	TGTGCCAGCAGCTGGACTAGTAATGAGCAGTTCTTC
14	once	-	TRBV28	TRBJ2-4	CASSLGVSKNIQYF	TGTGCCAGCTCTTTAGGGGTTTCCAAAAACATTCAGTACTTC
13	-	-	TRBV7-8	TRBJ2-7	CASSLLLGYEQYF	TGTGCCAGCAGCTTATTACTAGGGTACGAGCAGTACTTC
15	-	TRBD1	TRBV6-5	TRBJ2-7	CASSYRDRFSYEQYF	TGTGCCAGCAGTTACCGGGACAGGTTCTCCTACGAGCAGTACTTC
17	-	-	TRBV7-9	TRBJ2-2	CASSLVRGLANTGELFF	TGTGCCAGCAGCTTAGTCCGGGGTCTAGCGAACACCGGGGAGCTGTTTTTT
17	-	TRBD1	TRBV6-4	TRBJ2-1	CASSEAQGARSYNEQFF	TGTGCCAGCAGTGAAGCACAGGGGGCGAGGTCCTACAATGAGCAGTTCTTC
17	-	-	TRBV14	TRBJ2-5	CASSQDPRPSLQETQYF	TGTGCCAGCAGCCAAGATCCGAGGCCCTCTCTTCAAGAGACCCAGTACTTC
18	-	TRBD2	TRBV19	TRBJ2-7	CASSPATSGRGEPYEQYF	TGTGCCAGTAGTCCCGCGACTAGCGGGAGGGGGGAACCCTACGAGCAGTACTTC
14	-	-	TRBV30	TRBJ1-4	CACHSGGSIEKLFF	TGTGCCTGCCATTCGGGAGGGAGTATAGAAAAACTGTTTTTT
14	-	TRBD1	TRBV27	TRBJ1-4	CASSLRVGTGRPFF	TGTGCCAGCAGTTTAAGGGTTGGGACAGGGCGGCCATTTTTT
15	-	-	TRBV6-5	TRBJ1-4	CASTQRTLHNEKLFF	TGTGCCAGCACCCAAAGGACTCTCCATAATGAAAAACTGTTTTTT
15	-	TRBD2	TRBV11-2	TRBJ2-1	CASSYLAGGYNEQFF	TGTGCCAGCAGCTATTTAGCGGGAGGATACAATGAGCAGTTCTTC
13	-	TRBD1	TRBV7-9	TRBJ2-7	CASSSGQVYEQYF	TGTGCCAGCAGCTCGGGACAGGTTTACGAGCAGTACTTC
15	-	TRBD1	TRBV3-1/TRBV3-2	TRBJ1-3	CASSRGTGNGNTIYF	TGTGCCAGCAGCCGGGGGACAGGGAACGGAAACACCATATATTTT
14	-	-	TRBV29-1	TRBJ2-3	CSVGPGASTGTQYF	TGCAGCGTTGGGCCAGGGGCTAGCACAGGTACGCAGTATTTT
17	-	-	TRBV11-2	TRBJ2-3	CASSLDSLGTSTDTQYF	TGTGCCAGCAGCTTAGACTCCCTAGGGACTAGCACAGATACGCAGTATTTT
15	-	-	TRBV2	TRBJ1-1	CATGRSKGANTEAFF	TGTGCCACCGGGCGAAGTAAAGGGGCGAACACTGAAGCTTTCTTT
11	-	-	TRBV11-3	TRBJ2-7	CASSLFPEQYF	TGTGCCAGCAGCCTCTTTCCCGAGCAGTACTTC
14	few	-	TRBV5-1	TRBJ1-1	CASSSDSMNTEAFF	TGCGCCAGCAGCTCGGACAGCATGAACACTGAAGCTTTCTTT
18	-	TRBD1	TRBV28	TRBJ1-1	CASSSPADHRGRGTEAFF	TGTGCCAGCAGCAGCCCCGCCGACCACAGGGGTCGGGGCACTGAAGCTTTCTTT
14	once	-	TRBV6-5	TRBJ1-4	CASSYSREGGKLFF	TGTGCCAGCAGTTACTCGAGGGAGGGCGGGAAACTGTTTTTT
19	-	-	TRBV3-1/TRBV3-2	TRBJ1-6	CASSQVPPPGRGDYSPLHF	TGTGCCAGCAGCCAAGTTCCCCCCCCGGGCAGGGGTGATTATTCACCCCTCCACTTT
13	-	-	TRBV10-2	TRBJ1-2	CASSESTGSGYTF	TGCGCCAGCAGTGAGTCCACGGGGAGTGGCTACACCTTC
13	-	-	TRBV7-2	TRBJ1-4	CASSLDINEKLFF	TGTGCCAGCAGCTTAGACATTAATGAAAAACTGTTTTTT
14	-	-	TRBV5-1	TRBJ1-1	CASSLNAGNTEAFF	TGCGCCAGCAGCTTGAATGCCGGGAACACTGAAGCTTTCTTT
13	-	-	TRBV18	TRBJ1-2	CASSIGGDYGYTF	TGTGCCAGCTCAATAGGGGGAGACTATGGCTACACCTTC
14	-	TRBD2	TRBV24-1	TRBJ2-2	CATGPSGGTGELFF	TGTGCCACCGGGCCAAGCGGGGGTACCGGGGAACTGTTTTTT
14	-	TRBD2	TRBV2	TRBJ2-7	CASSDLLAAYEQYF	TGTGCCAGCAGTGATTTGCTAGCGGCCTACGAGCAGTACTTC
16	once	-	TRBV5-6	TRBJ1-6	CASSWGDRGGNSPLHF	TGTGCCAGCAGCTGGGGGGATCGGGGTGGTAATTCACCCCTCCACTTT
15	-	TRBD1	TRBV6-5	TRBJ2-1	CASSPSGQGYNEQFF	TGTGCCAGCAGTCCCTCGGGACAGGGCTACAATGAGCAGTTCTTC
15	-	TRBD2	TRBV2	TRBJ2-3	CASSDSGRPTDTQYF	TGTGCCAGCAGTGACAGCGGGAGGCCCACAGATACGCAGTATTTT
14	-	TRBD1	TRBV24-1	TRBJ1-5	CATSAQGLTQPQHF	TGTGCCACCAGTGCACAGGGGTTGACCCAGCCCCAGCATTTT
16	-	TRBD1	TRBV7-2	TRBJ1-6	CASSLVAGGKNSPLHF	TGTGCCAGCAGCTTAGTGGCAGGGGGGAAGAATTCACCCCTCCACTTT
15	-	TRBD1	TRBV4-3	TRBJ1-4	CASSQVIGTAEKLFF	TGCGCCAGCAGCCAAGTGATCGGGACAGCCGAAAAACTGTTTTTT
14	-	TRBD1	TRBV19	TRBJ1-1	CASSLSGTGVRAFF	TGTGCCAGTAGTCTTTCCGGGACAGGGGTAAGAGCTTTCTTT
20	-	TRBD2	TRBV11-2	TRBJ2-3	CASSLERNRGTSANTDTQYF	TGTGCCAGCAGCTTAGAGAGAAATAGGGGGACTAGCGCAAACACAGATACGCAGTATTTT
17	-	-	TRBV7-6	TRBJ2-5	CASSLAVVGISAETQYF	TGTGCCAGCAGCTTAGCGGTGGTCGGGATATCGGCAGAGACCCAGTACTTC